The 28 T cell receptor beta chains in this list originate from one sample, sequenced in a study of blood T cells in healthy people across ages. Through a sample-barcoded 5' primer and a J-beta primer mix, a second PCR was run for roughly 6 to 11 cycles. TCRdb re-called the 5' RACE reads through MiXCR, storing one row per CDR3 protein. The sample shows fewer than 950,000 distinct CDR3 sequences, 53% of them seen only once. The sequencing input was blood. Receptors were obtained from a man at least 80 years old in good health.

The chain is built from TRBV5-1 and TRBJ2-1; 7 bases map to TRBD1. This CDR3 region has 12 residues. The germline gives CDR1 SGHRS, CDR2 YFSETQ. J lost 15 bases, V lost 4 bases, and 10 bases had no gene match. The CDR3 DNA is TGCGCCAGCAGCGACCTCAGGGGGTTGGGGTTCTTC. Protein product: CASSDLRGLGFF.

This clonotype occurred a few times. The chain uses TRBV20-1 and TRBJ1-1; D ambiguous. The CDR3 is 12 amino acids. V lost 0 bases to trimming and J lost 5 bases, with 7 bases between them. Germline loops: CDR1 DFQATT, CDR2 SNEGSKA (reference sequence). CDR3: CSARDPRTEAFF. For the CDR3, the DNA is TGCAGTGCTAGAGATCCCAGGACTGAAGCTTTCTTT.

A few counts support this clonotype. The J gene is TRBJ2-5, the V gene TRBV15, with D tentatively TRBD1 or TRBD2 (5 bases each). Germline CDR1 LNHNV, CDR2 YYDKDF (reference sequence). The ends were cut back, 0 bases at V and 5 bases at J, with 13 bases in the middle. The CDR3 spans 15 residues. In nucleotides, the CDR3 is TGTGCCACCAGCAGAGATAGTGGGGGTCGGGAGACCCAGTACTTC. Its translation: CATSRDSGGRETQYF.

In its sample, this clonotype was seen a few times. This chain joins TRBV12-3 or TRBV12-4 and TRBJ1-2; 9 bases are shared with TRBD1. J gave up 3 bases and V 6 bases, and 11 bases lay outside the gene matches. The CDR3 has 16 residues. As DNA, the CDR3 is TGTGCCAGCAGATCCTCCGGGACAGGGTTTGACTATGGCTACACCTTC. Protein product: CASRSSGTGFDYGYTF.

V usage is TRBV7-2 and J usage is TRBJ2-5, with D maybe TRBD2 (5 bases). The CDR3 contains 14 residues. The ends were cut back, 5 bases at V and 5 bases at J, with 15 bases in the middle. Germline V lookup: CDR1 SGHTA, CDR2 FQGNSA. DNA of the CDR3: TGTGCCAGCAGCCGAGGGCCGGGTGTGGAGACCCAGTACTTC. This codes for CASSRGPGVETQYF.

This chain links TRBV11-3 with TRBJ2-1; D unclear. The CDR3 spans 16 residues. CDR1 is SGHNT, CDR2 YENEEA, per germline. The V gene lost 1 base and the J gene lost 9 bases, with 19 bases spanning the gap. CDR3 in amino acids: CASSLVGNLAYGEQFF. The DNA for the CDR3 is TGTGCCAGCAGCTTAGTGGGGAATCTGGCCTACGGTGAGCAGTTCTTC.

The chain has TRBV9 and TRBJ2-5; TRBD2 matches 9 bases. Looked up from germline, CDR1 is SGDLS and CDR2 is YYNGEE. The length of the CDR3 is 14 residues. V lost 0 bases, J lost 13 bases, and 10 bases stayed unmatched. The CDR3 DNA sequence: TGTGCCAGCAGCGTAGGGGCGGGAGGGACTAAACGGTACTTC. This codes for CASSVGAGGTKRYF.

Turning to this clonotype: The junction and the germline gene differ at one end; a read error may be behind it. The chain is built from TRBV12-5 and TRBJ1-1; D ambiguous. From germline, CDR1 is LGHNT and CDR2 FRNRAP. The length of the CDR3 is 14 residues. The CDR3 reads CASGVVPLRTEAFF. The CDR3 nucleotides are TGTGCTAGTGGTGTGGTACCATTGAGGACTGAAGCTTTCTTT.

The CDR3 here is CAISESGPGEKLFF. The DNA for the CDR3 is TGTGCCATCAGTGAGTCGGGACCAGGGGAAAAACTGTTTTTT. The rearrangement joins TRBV10-3 to TRBJ1-4, with D tentatively TRBD1 (5 bases). Germline assignment: CDR1 ENHRY and CDR2 SYGVKD. Trimming cost V 0 bases and J 8 bases, with 10 bases left between them. The CDR3 sequence is 14 residues long.

This clonotype was detected only once. An end of the junction differs from the germline gene, which may be a read error. The chain recombines TRBV27 with TRBJ2-7, with 10 bases matching TRBD2. Germline CDR1 MNHEY, CDR2 SMNVEV (reference sequence). The length of the CDR3 is 17 residues. The CDR3, as DNA: TGTGCCGGCAGTAGGCGGGCTAGCGGGAGCGGGTCCTACGAGCAGTACTTC. Amino acid sequence: CAGSRRASGSGSYEQYF.

V gene TRBV28 combines with J gene TRBJ2-1; TRBD1 aligns across 7 bases. This CDR3 is 15 amino acids long. V lost 1 base to trimming and J lost 6 bases; unmatched junction nucleotides: 6. CDR1 is MDHEN and CDR2 is SYDVKM in the germline V gene. CDR3 DNA: TGTGCCAGCAGTTTATTAGGACAGGTCGGCAATGAGCAGTTCTTC. This codes for CASSLLGQVGNEQFF.

Remarks on this clonotype: A junction end diverges from the germline sequence, so it may reflect a read error. The chain uses TRBV7-8 and TRBJ2-7; 7 bases map to TRBD1. The CDR3 is made up of 13 amino acids. Germline CDR1 and CDR2: SGHVS and FQNEAQ. In DNA, the CDR3 is TGTGTCAGCAGCTCTAGACAGGGCTACGAGCAGTACTTC. It encodes CVSSSRQGYEQYF. The full variable domain, completed using reference TRBV7-8 and TRBJ2-7, is GAGVSQSPRYKVAKRGQDVALRCDPISGHVSLFWYQQALGQGPEFLTYFQNEAQLDKSGLPSDRFFAERPEGSVSTLKIQRTQQEDSAVYLCVSSSRQGYEQYFGPGTRLTVT.

The V call is TRBV5-1, the J call TRBJ2-1; tentatively, D is TRBD2 (5 bases). Judging by the DNA end, TRBJ2-7 fits better; the J call may be wrong. The CDR3 spans 15 residues. Germline CDR1 and CDR2: SGHRS and YFSETQ. As DNA, the CDR3 is TGCGCCAGCAGCGTTAGCGTGAGCTCCTACAATGAGCAGTACTTC. Amino acid sequence: CASSVSVSSYNEQYF.

The count of this clonotype is one. The V and J genes are TRBV9 and TRBJ2-1, with D hard to call. This CDR3 comprises 12 residues. Germline values: CDR1 SGDLS, CDR2 YYNGEE. V lost 4 bases and J 8 bases, leaving 10 bases between the germline ends. The CDR3 DNA reads as TGTGCCAGCAGCCAGGTTAGCTATGAGCAGTTCTTC. It specifies CASSQVSYEQFF.

This clonotype was found a few times. V is TRBV2 and J is TRBJ2-7, with D possibly TRBD2 on 5 matching bases. Germline CDR1 and CDR2: SNHLY and FYNNEI. The ends were cut back, 5 bases at V and 7 bases at J, with 15 bases in the middle. This CDR3 region has 13 residues. The CDR3 DNA sequence: TGTGCCAGCAGTCCTGCCGGGGTGGGAGAGCAGTACTTC. Translated, it gives CASSPAGVGEQYF.

The chain links TRBV29-1 to TRBJ2-1; D might be TRBD1 (6 bases). V lost 4 bases, J lost 2 bases, and 12 bases lay in between. Germline V gene lookup returns CDR1 SQVTM and CDR2 ANQGSEA. This CDR3 spans 14 amino acids. The CDR3 here is CSVAGAGTYNEQFF. The CDR3 DNA reads TGCAGCGTTGCAGGGGCCGGGACCTACAATGAGCAGTTCTTC.

There are many counts of this clonotype. The J gene is TRBJ2-1, the V gene TRBV29-1, with 10 bases matching TRBD2. The CDR3 runs to 15 residues. V dropped 2 bases and J dropped 10; count of bases not matched to a gene: 11. Germline V gives CDR1 SQVTM, CDR2 ANQGSEA. The DNA for the CDR3 is TGCAGCGTTGAATTTAGCGGGAGGTATTACAGGGAGCAGTTCTTC. Translated, it gives CSVEFSGRYYREQFF.

This chain links TRBV9 with TRBJ2-1, with D unresolved. V was shortened by 6 bases and J by 4 bases, with 17 bases between the two germline ends. Germline CDR1 reads SGDLS; CDR2 reads YYNGEE. The CDR3 runs to 15 residues. The CDR3, as DNA: TGTGCCAGCAACGCGCTAGGAGCCCTATACAATGAGCAGTTCTTC. This codes for CASNALGALYNEQFF.

The V and J genes are TRBV12-3 or TRBV12-4 and TRBJ2-5, with D tentatively TRBD2 (6 bases). CDR3 length: 16 amino acids. The V end was cut by 4 bases, the J end by 13 bases, with 28 bases between. The CDR3, as DNA: TGTGCCAGCAGTTCCTCCCCAGGGACTTCTAGGAATGAGCGGTACTTC. It yields the protein CASSSSPGTSRNERYF.

The CDR3 sequence: CASTAGTVDNQPQHF. In nucleotides, the CDR3 is TGTGCCAGCACCGCAGGGACGGTAGACAATCAGCCCCAGCATTTT. V and J are TRBV2 and TRBJ1-5; a weak D match, TRBD1 (5 bases). This CDR3 region has 15 residues. Trimming cost V 7 bases and J 3 bases, with 16 bases left between them. Germline lookup yields CDR1 SNHLY and CDR2 FYNNEI.

V is TRBV5-1 and J is TRBJ1-1; 7 bases agree with TRBD1. J lost 1 base, V lost 0 bases, and 3 bases had no gene match. CDR3 length: 15 residues. Germline CDR1 SGHRS, CDR2 YFSETQ. DNA of the CDR3: TGCGCCAGCAGCTTGGAGAGGGGGCGGAACACTGAAGCTTTCTTT. This encodes CASSLERGRNTEAFF.

With respect to this clonotype: One junction end does not reproduce the germline sequence, and a read error may be involved. The V gene is TRBV6-5, the J gene TRBJ1-6, with 7 bases aligning to TRBD1. This CDR3 spans 14 amino acids. The germline V gene encodes CDR1 MNHEY and CDR2 SVGAGI. The chain's CDR3 is CASSGRQGVSPIHF. The DNA of the CDR3 is TGTGCCAGCAGCGGCCGACAGGGAGTATCACCCATCCACTTT.

CDR3 in DNA: TGCAGTGCCAAAGATGCAGGGGCCAACGTCCTGACTTTC. Translation: CSAKDAGANVLTF. V usage is TRBV20-1 and J usage is TRBJ2-6; no clear D. This CDR3 contains 13 residues. Trimming shortened V by 6 bases and J by 4 bases, and 10 bases separated the two germline ends. CDR1 and CDR2 (germline): DFQATT, SNEGSKA (reference sequence).

The chain is built from TRBV12-3 or TRBV12-4 and TRBJ2-5, with 9 bases identical to TRBD2. V trimming: 2 bases; J trimming: 4 bases; junction bases outside the gene matches: 8. This CDR3 is built from 16 residues. CDR3 nucleotides: TGTGCCAGCAGTTTAACCCTAGCGGGAAATAGAGAGACCCAGTACTTC. This gives the protein CASSLTLAGNRETQYF.

This clonotype was found once. The rearrangement uses TRBV24-1 and TRBJ2-3; tentative D call: TRBD1 (6 bases). This CDR3 is built from 19 residues. Germline V gene data show CDR1 as KGHDR and CDR2 as SFDVKD. V dropped 4 bases and J dropped 5 bases, with 27 bases sitting between them. CDR3 amino acids: CATSDRGPTTGKPRDTQYF. CDR3 coding DNA: TGTGCCACCAGTGACCGAGGCCCCACGACAGGCAAACCCCGAGATACGCAGTATTTT.

This chain joins TRBV7-7 and TRBJ2-7, with unresolved D. Matching the DNA end better, TRBJ2-5 makes the J call doubtful. Germline V gives CDR1 SSHAT, CDR2 FNYEAQ (reference sequence). The CDR3 is made up of 16 amino acids. Written as DNA, the CDR3 is TGTGCCAGCAGCTTGGACCCCGGACCACACCTTGGGACCCAGTACTTC. It encodes CASSLDPGPHLGTQYF.

DNA of the CDR3: TGTGCCAGCACCCCTTTCGGGCTGGCCCGCAATGAGCAGTTCTTC. It yields the protein CASTPFGLARNEQFF. The chain combines TRBV27 with TRBJ2-1; D remains unclear. Trimming left V 7 bases short and J 6 bases short, with 19 bases between. This CDR3 has 15 residues. Germline lookup yields CDR1 MNHEY and CDR2 SMNVEV (reference sequence).

CDR3 sequence (DNA): TGCGCCAGCACGGACCTCCACAATGAGCAGTACTTC. Its translation: CASTDLHNEQYF. The chain employs TRBV5-1 and TRBJ2-1; the D is unclear. The tail of the sequence fits TRBJ2-7 better, so the J call may be wrong. CDR3 size: 12 residues. Germline-derived CDR1 and CDR2 are SGHRS and YFSETQ.